This T cell receptor (beta chain) was sequenced during a study of Graves' ophthalmopathy and Graves' hyperthyroidism. Study results and limitations: A majority of expanded thyroid clonotypes exceeding 0.001 frequency were likewise present in blood.

The CDR3 totals 13 residues. CDR1 DFQATT and CDR2 SNEGSKA come from the germline V gene (reference sequence). V lost 0 bases, J lost 2 bases, and 8 bases lay in between. Researchers took RNA transcripts and amplified TCR beta CDR3 regions from them. RT-PCR in the first round used HTBI primers; a second-round multiplex PCR followed. One entry per CDR3 protein results from TCRdb running MiXCR on the multiplex PCR reads. The sample has 660,000 or so distinct CDR3 sequences; over 40% are singletons. This clonotype was seen more than once but under ten times. Its antigen is unidentified. The clonotype comes from an adult man with Graves' ophthalmopathy. Sequences were obtained from peripheral blood. This sequence joins TRBV20-1 and TRBJ2-7; perhaps TRBD2 as D (6 bases). The chain's CDR3 is CSARDTGAYEQYF. CDR3 nucleotide sequence: TGCAGTGCTAGAGATACGGGAGCCTACGAGCAGTACTTC.